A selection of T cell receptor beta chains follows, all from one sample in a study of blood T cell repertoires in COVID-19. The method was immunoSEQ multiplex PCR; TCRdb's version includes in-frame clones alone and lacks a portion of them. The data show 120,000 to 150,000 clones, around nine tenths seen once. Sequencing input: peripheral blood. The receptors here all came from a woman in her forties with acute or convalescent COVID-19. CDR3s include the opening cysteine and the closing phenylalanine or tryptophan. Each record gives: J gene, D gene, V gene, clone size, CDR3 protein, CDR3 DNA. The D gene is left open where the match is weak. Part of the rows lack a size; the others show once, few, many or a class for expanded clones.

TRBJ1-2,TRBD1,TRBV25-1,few,CASSEAFDRDRGGGYTF,TGTGCCAGCAGTGAAGCCTTTGACCGGGACAGGGGCGGCGGCTACACCTTC
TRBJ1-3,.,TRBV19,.,CASRRAGTGNTIYF,TGTGCCTCAAGGAGGGCAGGGACTGGAAACACCATATATTTT
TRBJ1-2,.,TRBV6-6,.,CASSSGPYGYTF,TGTGCCAGCAGTTCAGGGCCCTATGGCTACACCTTC
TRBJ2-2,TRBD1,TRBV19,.,CASSTGQRTGELFF,TGTGCCAGTAGTACGGGACAGCGTACCGGGGAGCTGTTTTTT
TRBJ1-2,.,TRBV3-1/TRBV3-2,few,CASSQDLGGRNGGYTF,TGTGCCAGCAGCCAAGATCTCGGGGGGCGAAATGGTGGCTACACCTTC
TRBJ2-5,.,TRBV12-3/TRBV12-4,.,CASSLAGWEAQYF,TGTGCCAGCAGTTTAGCTGGCTGGGAGGCCCAGTACTTC
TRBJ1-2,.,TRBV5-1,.,CASSSGAGKGRGYTF,TGCGCCAGCAGCTCAGGGGCAGGGAAGGGTCGGGGCTACACCTTC
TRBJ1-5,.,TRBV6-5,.,CASRLDSNSNQPQHF,TGTGCCAGCAGATTGGACAGTAACAGCAATCAGCCCCAGCATTTT
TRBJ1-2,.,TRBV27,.,CASKAGAAPFYGYTF,TGTGCCAGCAAGGCAGGGGCCGCCCCCTTCTATGGCTACACCTTC
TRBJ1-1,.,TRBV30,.,CAWRLNRVTEAFF,TGTGCCTGGAGGCTAAACAGGGTAACTGAAGCTTTCTTT
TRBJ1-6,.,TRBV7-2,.,CASANRRNSPLHF,TGTGCCAGCGCTAATCGTAGAAATTCACCCCTCCACTTT
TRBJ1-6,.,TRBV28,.,CASSYRRISYNSPLHF,TGTGCCAGCAGTTACAGGCGCATCTCCTATAATTCACCCCTCCACTTT
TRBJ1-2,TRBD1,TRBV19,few,CASSMAGTGIYGYTF,TGTGCCAGTAGTATGGCCGGGACAGGGATCTATGGCTACACCTTC
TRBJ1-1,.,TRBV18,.,CASSPRGDTEAFF,TGTGCCAGCTCACCACGGGGGGACACTGAAGCTTTCTTT
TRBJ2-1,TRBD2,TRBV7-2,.,CASSGGLAGYNEQFF,TGTGCCAGCAGCGGCGGACTAGCGGGGTACAATGAGCAGTTCTTC
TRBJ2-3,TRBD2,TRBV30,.,CAWRTSGGSNTQYF,TGTGCCTGGAGGACTAGCGGGGGGAGCAATACGCAGTATTTT
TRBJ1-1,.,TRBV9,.,CASSQGTPEAFF,TGTGCCAGCAGCCAAGGGACACCTGAAGCTTTCTTT
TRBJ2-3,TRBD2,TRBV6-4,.,CASSARTSGSDTQYF,TGTGCCAGCAGTGCCCGGACTAGCGGGAGTGATACGCAGTATTTT
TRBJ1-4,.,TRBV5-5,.,CASSLGGLSEKLFF,TGTGCCAGCAGCTTAGGGGGATTATCTGAAAAACTGTTTTTT
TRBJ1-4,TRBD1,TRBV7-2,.,CASSSGQGNTNEKLFF,TGTGCCAGCAGCTCGGGACAGGGGAATACTAATGAAAAACTGTTTTTT
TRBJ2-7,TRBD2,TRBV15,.,CATSRGRAKGGSSYEQYF,TGTGCCACCAGCAGAGGAAGGGCCAAGGGAGGGAGCTCCTACGAGCAGTACTTC
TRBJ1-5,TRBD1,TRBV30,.,CAWNRGLGQPQHF,TGTGCCTGGAACAGGGGGCTCGGTCAGCCCCAGCATTTT
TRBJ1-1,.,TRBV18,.,CASSRFGVMMNTEAFF,TGTGCCAGCTCACGTTTCGGGGTGATGATGAACACTGAAGCTTTCTTT
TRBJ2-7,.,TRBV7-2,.,CASSLVQGPYEQYF,TGTGCCAGCAGCTTAGTGCAGGGTCCCTACGAGCAGTACTTC
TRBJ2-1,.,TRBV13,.,CASSLRGRFYNEQFF,TGTGCCAGCAGCCTGAGGGGGAGATTCTACAATGAGCAGTTCTTC
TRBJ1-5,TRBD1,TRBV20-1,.,CSASPGTAYGPQHF,TGCAGTGCTAGTCCGGGGACAGCCTATGGGCCCCAGCATTTT
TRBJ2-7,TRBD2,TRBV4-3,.,CASSQAGLAGYEQYF,TGCGCCAGCAGCCAGGCGGGACTAGCGGGCTACGAGCAGTACTTC
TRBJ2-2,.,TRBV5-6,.,CASSLGQQETGELFF,TGTGCCAGCAGCTTAGGACAACAGGAGACCGGGGAGCTGTTTTTT
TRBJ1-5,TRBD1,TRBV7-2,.,CASSLGDRGGNQPQHF,TGTGCCAGCAGCTTGGGGGACAGGGGAGGCAATCAGCCCCAGCATTTT
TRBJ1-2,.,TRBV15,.,CATSPDRNYGYTF,TGTGCCACCAGCCCCGACAGGAACTATGGCTACACCTTC
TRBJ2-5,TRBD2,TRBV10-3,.,CAISLAGGRPQKETQYF,TGTGCCATCAGTCTAGCGGGAGGTCGCCCCCAAAAAGAGACCCAGTACTTC
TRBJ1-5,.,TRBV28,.,CASSLAITTDQPQHF,TGTGCCAGCAGTTTAGCGATTACGACAGATCAGCCCCAGCATTTT
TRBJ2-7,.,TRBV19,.,CASGDSFSYEQYF,TGTGCCAGCGGGGACTCATTCTCCTACGAGCAGTACTTC
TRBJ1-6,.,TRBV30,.,CAFSSSYNSPLHF,TGTGCCTTTTCGAGCTCCTATAATTCACCCCTCCACTTT
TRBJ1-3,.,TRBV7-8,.,CASSPWEDTIYF,TGTGCCAGCAGCCCCTGGGAGGACACCATATATTTT
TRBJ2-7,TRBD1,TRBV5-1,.,CASSMTGGSYEQYF,TGCGCCAGCAGCATGACAGGGGGCTCCTACGAGCAGTACTTC
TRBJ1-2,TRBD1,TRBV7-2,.,CASSLARDRGNGYTF,TGTGCCAGCAGCTTAGCGCGGGACAGGGGAAATGGCTACACCTTC
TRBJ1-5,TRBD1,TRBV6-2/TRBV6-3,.,CASSSPKTGPNQPQHF,TGTGCCAGCAGTAGCCCGAAGACAGGGCCCAATCAGCCCCAGCATTTT
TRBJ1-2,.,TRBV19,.,CASTIPGIALGYTF,TGTGCCAGTACCATCCCGGGGATTGCCCTTGGCTACACCTTC
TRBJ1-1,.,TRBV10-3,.,CATLENTEAFF,TGTGCCACCCTAGAAAACACTGAAGCTTTCTTT
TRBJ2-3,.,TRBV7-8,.,CASSLITDTQYF,TGTGCCAGCAGCCTTATCACAGATACGCAGTATTTT
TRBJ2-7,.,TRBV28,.,CASSPRDNYYEQYF,TGTGCCAGCAGCCCCCGGGACAATTACTACGAGCAGTACTTC